A selection of T cell receptor beta chains follows, all from one sample in a study of shared clonotypes between healthy human individuals. Only in-frame clones appear in the TCRdb table, and some are missing; sequencing was by immunoSEQ multiplex PCR. The table shows roughly 1,100,000 clones, with about 74% occurring only once. Sequencing input: memory CD4+ T cells sorted from blood. The receptors were sampled from a man younger than 30 in good health. CDR3s include the opening cysteine and the closing phenylalanine or tryptophan. The order of the fields is J gene, clone size, D gene, V gene, CDR3 protein, CDR3 DNA. A D gene is named only where the DNA matches it firmly. A clone size is listed for some rows: how often the clone was seen (once, few, many), or a class if it is expanded.

TRBJ2-5,.,.,TRBV18,CASSPWGSQETQYF,TGTGCCAGCTCACCATGGGGGAGCCAAGAGACCCAGTACTTC
TRBJ1-1,few,.,TRBV4-3,CASSLRNTEAFF,TGCGCCAGCAGCCTCCGAAACACTGAAGCTTTCTTT
TRBJ1-1,.,.,TRBV25-1,CASTETGTGMNTEAFF,TGTGCCAGCACTGAGACCGGGACGGGGATGAACACTGAAGCTTTCTTT
TRBJ1-6,.,.,TRBV10-2,CASSEQGRSPLHF,TGCGCCAGCAGTGAGCAGGGCCGTTCACCCCTCCACTTT
TRBJ2-5,.,TRBD1,TRBV6-1,CASSTGVRVQETQYF,TGTGCCAGCAGTACAGGGGTCAGAGTCCAAGAGACCCAGTACTTC
TRBJ2-5,once,TRBD1,TRBV2,CASRRQGTVQETQYF,TGTGCCAGCAGGAGGCAGGGGACAGTTCAAGAGACCCAGTACTTC
TRBJ1-1,.,.,TRBV9,CASGNEHLNTEAFF,TGTGCCAGCGGCAATGAACATTTGAACACTGAAGCTTTCTTT
TRBJ1-2,few,TRBD1,TRBV27,CASSITGGWGYTF,TGTGCCAGCAGTATTACAGGGGGCTGGGGCTACACCTTC
TRBJ2-2,.,.,TRBV10-3,CAISNLNTGELFF,TGTGCCATCAGTAACCTGAACACCGGGGAGCTGTTTTTT
TRBJ2-7,.,.,TRBV28,CASRDMAVRSSYEQYF,TGTGCCAGCAGGGACATGGCGGTCCGTAGCTCCTACGAGCAGTACTTC
TRBJ2-7,.,TRBD1,TRBV18,CASSPQGQGYEQYF,TGTGCCAGCTCGCCTCAAGGACAGGGGTACGAGCAGTACTTC
TRBJ1-5,few,TRBD1,TRBV19,CASSLDREWPQHF,TGTGCCAGTAGCCTGGACAGGGAGTGGCCCCAGCATTTT
TRBJ2-7,.,.,TRBV11-2,CASSPGYNSYEQYF,TGTGCCAGCAGCCCCGGGTACAACTCCTACGAGCAGTACTTC
TRBJ2-5,.,.,TRBV2,CASSDGSQKETQYF,TGTGCCAGCAGTGACGGGAGCCAAAAAGAGACCCAGTACTTC
TRBJ1-2,.,.,TRBV1,CTSSQRWTGGLLYGYTF,TGCACCAGCAGCCAACGTTGGACAGGGGGACTTCTCTATGGCTACACCTTC
TRBJ2-5,.,TRBD2,TRBV15,CATSRGLAAQETQYF,TGTGCCACCAGCAGAGGACTAGCCGCACAAGAGACCCAGTACTTC
TRBJ2-7,.,.,TRBV28,CASSFSGGKIYEQYF,TGTGCCAGCAGTTTTTCAGGGGGGAAAATCTACGAGCAGTACTTC
TRBJ2-7,once,.,TRBV6-1,CASRLTGSSYEQYF,TGTGCCAGCAGGCTGACGGGAAGCTCCTACGAGCAGTACTTC
TRBJ1-5,.,.,TRBV4-1,CASSQQNRDQPQHF,TGCGCCAGCAGCCAACAGAACAGGGATCAGCCCCAGCATTTT
TRBJ1-1,.,.,TRBV19,CASKRPDTEAFF,TGTGCCAGTAAGAGGCCAGACACTGAAGCTTTCTTT
TRBJ2-5,.,TRBD2,TRBV4-2,CASSQARGGLETQYF,TGTGCCAGCAGCCAAGCCCGGGGGGGCCTTGAGACCCAGTACTTC
TRBJ2-5,.,.,TRBV7-2,CASSLEPSPRAQYF,TGTGCCAGCAGCTTAGAGCCCAGCCCCAGGGCCCAGTACTTC
TRBJ2-4,.,TRBD2,TRBV10-2,CASSEFASGRKNIQYF,TGCGCCAGCAGTGAGTTTGCTAGCGGGAGAAAAAACATTCAGTACTTC
TRBJ1-5,.,.,TRBV6-5,CASARASNQPQHF,TGTGCCAGCGCCCGGGCGAGCAATCAGCCCCAGCATTTT
TRBJ2-3,.,TRBD2,TRBV6-6,CASSHLAGAVDTQYF,TGTGCCAGCAGTCATCTAGCGGGAGCGGTAGATACGCAGTATTTT
TRBJ2-7,.,.,TRBV6-6,CASSWQGRNEQYF,TGTGCCAGCAGTTGGCAGGGAAGAAACGAGCAGTACTTC
TRBJ1-2,once,.,TRBV5-4,CASSLGGEVNYGYTF,TGTGCCAGCAGCTTGGGAGGGGAGGTTAACTATGGCTACACCTTC
TRBJ2-3,once,.,TRBV5-1,CASSFRESDTQYF,TGCGCCAGCAGCTTCAGGGAGTCAGATACGCAGTATTTT
TRBJ2-2,.,.,TRBV2,CASSEAKANTGELFF,TGTGCCAGCAGTGAAGCTAAGGCTAACACCGGGGAGCTGTTTTTT
TRBJ1-1,.,.,TRBV6-5,CASRRENTEAFF,TGTGCCAGCAGGCGGGAAAACACTGAAGCTTTCTTT
TRBJ2-1,.,.,TRBV6-6,CASSLLYNEQFF,TGTGCCAGCAGTCTCCTTTACAATGAGCAGTTCTTC
TRBJ1-1,.,.,TRBV5-1,CASSLAGYTEAFF,TGCGCCAGCAGCTTGGCAGGCTACACTGAAGCTTTCTTT
TRBJ2-7,.,TRBD1,TRBV28,CASSSPGQGGHEQYF,TGTGCCAGCAGTTCGCCGGGACAGGGTGGCCACGAGCAGTACTTC
TRBJ1-1,.,.,TRBV10-3,CAINTVNTEAFF,TGTGCCATCAATACCGTGAACACTGAAGCTTTCTTT
TRBJ2-2,.,TRBD1,TRBV5-1,CASSLTGAGELFF,TGCGCCAGCAGCTTAACAGGGGCCGGGGAGCTGTTTTTT
TRBJ1-3,.,.,TRBV6-6,CASKMDSGHTIYF,TGTGCCAGCAAAATGGACTCTGGACACACCATATATTTT
TRBJ2-1,.,TRBD2,TRBV27,CASSLVSGSNEQFF,TGTGCCAGCAGTCTAGTTAGCGGGAGCAATGAGCAGTTCTTC
TRBJ2-7,.,.,TRBV7-2,CASSLTPVGSYEQYF,TGTGCCAGCAGCCTCACCCCCGTAGGATCCTACGAGCAGTACTTC
TRBJ2-5,.,.,TRBV2,CASSGFETQYF,TGTGCCAGCAGTGGGTTTGAGACCCAGTACTTC
TRBJ1-4,.,.,TRBV7-6,CASSLGGGNEKLFF,TGTGCCAGCAGCTTAGGGGGGGGTAATGAAAAACTGTTTTTT